A single sample is the source of the 12 T cell receptor beta chains below, sequenced in a study of CD8 T cells in ankylosing spondylitis. TCRdb recomputed calls from the 5' RACE reads with MiXCR, one row per CDR3 protein. The table has about 240,000 distinct CDR3 sequences, approximately 7.6% seen once. The specimen sequenced was blood, either unsorted or a sorted T cell fraction (not recorded which). Source of these receptors: a female donor with ankylosing spondylitis or in good health (not recorded which).

This clonotype was recorded many times. The V and J genes are TRBV28 and TRBJ1-3, with D maybe TRBD1 (6 bases). Between the trimmed V and J ends, which lost 6 bases and 0 bases, there was a span of 18 bases. This CDR3 has 17 amino acids. In germline, CDR1 is MDHEN, CDR2 SYDVKM. DNA of the CDR3: TGTGCCAGCAGAGAGGCCGGACAGCCCCTCTCTGGAAACACCATATATTTT. Its protein is CASREAGQPLSGNTIYF.

This clonotype was detected many times. The CDR3 here is CSATLGLAINEQFF. The CDR3 region has the DNA TGCAGTGCTACGCTGGGACTAGCGATCAATGAGCAGTTCTTC. The chain carries TRBV20-1 and TRBJ2-1, with 10 bases aligning to TRBD2. The CDR3 loop spans 14 amino acids. V lost 4 bases, J lost 6 bases, and 6 bases stayed unmatched. Per the germline V gene, CDR1 is DFQATT and CDR2 is SNEGSKA (reference sequence).

This clonotype was seen a handful of times. The chain couples TRBV7-9 to TRBJ2-1, with 8 bases matching TRBD2. The CDR3 loop spans 14 amino acids. Germline V gene data show CDR1 as SEHNR and CDR2 as FQNEAQ (reference sequence). Unmatched junction bases numbered 4, after V lost 1 base and J lost 8 bases. This CDR3 reads CASSLDGRAYEQFF. In DNA form, the CDR3 reads TGTGCCAGCAGCTTAGACGGGAGGGCCTATGAGCAGTTCTTC.

In its sample, this clonotype was seen many times. This chain joins TRBV6-2 or TRBV6-3 and TRBJ2-1, with TRBD2 identical over 10 bases. V lost 6 bases to trimming and J lost 8 bases; unmatched junction nucleotides: 13. The length of the CDR3 is 16 residues. CDR1 and CDR2 (germline): MNHEY, SVGEGT. CDR3 coding DNA: TGTGCCAGCAGCCCACGATCAGCGGGAGGGCCCCATGAGCAGTTCTTC. This codes for CASSPRSAGGPHEQFF.

This clonotype occurred many times. J is TRBJ1-1 and V is TRBV12-3 or TRBV12-4; the match to TRBD1 covers 7 bases. This CDR3 has 14 amino acids. Trimming took 7 bases from V and 1 from J; bases not matched to a gene: 6. DNA for the CDR3: TGTGCCAGCATTAACAGGGGAGAGAACACTGAAGCTTTCTTT. Translating it yields CASINRGENTEAFF.

At least ten counts were recorded for this clonotype. V gene TRBV4-3 combines with J gene TRBJ1-1; TRBD1 aligns across 8 bases. Germline V CDR1 and CDR2: LGHNA, YSLEER. This CDR3 region has 17 residues. V shed 3 bases, J shed 1 base, and the junction held 10 bases outside the gene matches. The CDR3 loop reads CASSQREPGTGNTEAFF. The DNA for the CDR3 is TGCGCCAGCAGCCAGAGGGAGCCCGGGACAGGGAACACTGAAGCTTTCTTT.

The V and J genes are TRBV5-1 and TRBJ2-3, with 9 positions matching TRBD2. Germline V lookup: CDR1 SGHRS, CDR2 YFSETQ. The CDR3 sequence is 17 residues long. V shed 0 bases and J 2 bases; nucleotides not matched to a gene: 7. The DNA for the CDR3 is TGCGCCAGCAGCTTGGGGGTTAGACTAGCGGTCACAGATACGCAGTATTTT. It specifies CASSLGVRLAVTDTQYF.

This clonotype was counted between two and nine times. The chain is built from TRBV7-2 and TRBJ1-5; TRBD1 is a possible D gene (6 bases). The V gene lost 3 bases and the J gene lost 7 bases, with 13 bases spanning the gap. Per the germline V gene, CDR1 is SGHTA and CDR2 is FQGNSA. The CDR3 sequence is 14 residues long. The CDR3 DNA is TGTGCCAGCAGCTTCAGGGGCGCAGGACAGCCCCAGCATTTT. Residues: CASSFRGAGQPQHF.

This clonotype was found many times. This chain joins TRBV7-2 and TRBJ2-4; maybe TRBD1 (7 bases). The V end lost 5 bases, the J end lost 0 bases, and 17 bases lay between the germline ends. This CDR3 is built from 17 residues. Germline CDR1 is SGHTA and CDR2 is FQGNSA. The CDR3 reads CASSPRGAGLAKNIQYF. In DNA, the CDR3 is TGTGCCAGCAGCCCCAGGGGGGCAGGACTAGCCAAAAACATTCAGTACTTC.

The table lists this clonotype with many counts. The chain joins TRBV6-1 to TRBJ2-1, with D perhaps TRBD1 (5 bases). V was trimmed by 8 bases and J by 9 bases, leaving 17 bases between them. Germline V gene data show CDR1 as MNHNS and CDR2 as SASEGT. The CDR3 sequence is 13 residues long. The CDR3: CASRTGPHSEQFF. CDR3 in DNA: TGTGCCAGCCGCACAGGACCCCACAGTGAGCAGTTCTTC.

This clonotype was picked up many times. The chain carries TRBV24-1 and TRBJ2-5, with unresolved D. The germline CDR1 and CDR2 sequences are KGHDR and SFDVKD. The CDR3 is 12 amino acids. Trimming pared 1 base from V and 5 bases from J, leaving 4 bases between. The CDR3 spells CATSDLLETQYF. CDR3 nucleotides: TGTGCCACCAGTGATTTATTGGAGACCCAGTACTTC.

Only a few counts were recorded for this clonotype. The chain couples TRBV7-2 to TRBJ2-1; D perhaps matches TRBD2 (6 bases). V shed 3 bases and J shed 6 bases, with 12 bases lying between them. Germline V gives CDR1 SGHTA, CDR2 FQGNSA. The CDR3 length is 14 residues. CDR3 coding DNA: TGTGCCAGCAGCTTCGGGAGTGGGGCCAATGAGCAGTTCTTC. Protein: CASSFGSGANEQFF.